This entry lists 20 T cell receptor beta chains sequenced from one sample in a study of graft-versus-host responses after intestinal transplantation. Data came from immunoSEQ multiplex PCR; TCRdb stores just in-frame clones and leaves some out. The sample records roughly 80,000 clones, over 75% being singletons. No cognate antigen is known for these TCRs. Here the sequenced sample was unstimulated CD8+ T cells sorted from spleen or lymph node cells, taken before transplant. The receptors derive from a human donor who was the organ donor for an intestinal transplant.

V and J are TRBV5-1 and TRBJ2-6, with D perhaps matching TRBD1 or TRBD2 (5 bases each). V dropped 7 bases and J dropped 4 bases, with 12 bases sitting between them. In germline, CDR1 is SGHRS, CDR2 YFSETQ. The CDR3 runs to 14 residues. The DNA for the CDR3 is TGCGCCAGCGTCGAGGGGTCCGGGGCCAACGTCCTGACTTTC. As protein: CASVEGSGANVLTF.

CDR3 loop: CSVGEGEVGYTF. The CDR3 DNA reads TGCAGCGTTGGTGAAGGGGAGGTTGGCTACACCTTC. The J gene is TRBJ1-2, the V gene TRBV29-1; maybe TRBD1 (5 bases). This CDR3 spans 12 amino acids. The ends were cut back, 4 bases at V and 7 bases at J, with 13 bases in the middle. CDR1 is SQVTM, CDR2 ANQGSEA, per germline.

The chain couples TRBV6-5 to TRBJ1-1; possible D gene TRBD1, 6 bases. This CDR3 has 14 amino acids. Germline assignment: CDR1 MNHEY and CDR2 SVGAGI. V was shortened by 6 bases and J by 1 base, with 12 bases between the two germline ends. The CDR3 bases are TGTGCCAGCAGCCCCTGGGGGGCGAACACTGAAGCTTTCTTT. Protein product: CASSPWGANTEAFF.

V is TRBV5-1 and J is TRBJ1-5, with D perhaps matching TRBD1 (5 bases). The CDR3 totals 15 residues. Germline V gene sequence: CDR1 SGHRS, CDR2 YFSETQ. With 4 bases removed from V and 0 bases from J, the gap between germline ends came to 11 bases. CDR3: CASSPTGDSNQPQHF. CDR3 coding DNA: TGCGCCAGCAGCCCCACAGGAGATAGCAATCAGCCCCAGCATTTT.

This rearrangement joins TRBV27 to TRBJ2-7; D may match TRBD1 or TRBD2 (5 bases each). This CDR3 spans 13 amino acids. Trimming stripped 4 bases from V and 4 bases from J, with 11 bases between. Germline values: CDR1 MNHEY, CDR2 SMNVEV (reference sequence). CDR3 residues: CASSSGPLYEQYF. The DNA for the CDR3 is TGTGCCAGCAGTTCGGGACCTCTTTACGAGCAGTACTTC.

The chain uses TRBV11-2 and TRBJ2-1; 10 positions match TRBD2. V dropped 4 bases and J dropped 7; count of bases not matched to a gene: 10. CDR3 length equals 16 residues. The germline V gene has CDR1 SGHAT and CDR2 FQNNGV. Written as DNA, the CDR3 is TGTGCCAGCAGCTATCCATGGGGACTAGCGACTAATGAGCAGTTCTTC. It yields the protein CASSYPWGLATNEQFF.

This chain connects TRBV4-1 to TRBJ1-2, with D unresolved. From germline, CDR1 is MGHRA and CDR2 YSYEKL. The CDR3 has 14 residues. The ends were cut back, 5 bases at V and 2 bases at J, with 12 bases in the middle. For the CDR3, the DNA is TGCGCCAGCAGCTTCCGGACGGGGAACTATGGCTACACCTTC. This sequence encodes CASSFRTGNYGYTF.

The chain joins TRBV30 to TRBJ2-5, with 10 bases fitting TRBD1. V dropped 5 bases and J dropped 4; count of bases not matched to a gene: 10. Looked up from germline, CDR1 is GTSNPN and CDR2 is SVGIG (reference sequence). The CDR3 contains 15 residues. CDR3 DNA sequence: TGTGCCTGGGGACCGACAGGGGGCGCAGGAGAGACCCAGTACTTC. Translated, it gives CAWGPTGGAGETQYF.

The J gene is TRBJ2-1, the V gene TRBV11-2; 8 nucleotides agree with TRBD2. Germline CDR1 SGHAT, CDR2 FQNNGV. Trimming removed 7 bases from V and 0 bases from J; junction bases left unmatched: 2. CDR3 length: 14 residues. The CDR3: CASTGGDSYNEQFF. As DNA, the CDR3 is TGTGCCAGCACCGGGGGGGACTCCTACAATGAGCAGTTCTTC. The full variable domain, in which reference TRBV11-2 and TRBJ2-1 provide the parts outside the CDR3, is EAGVAQSPRYKIIEKRQSVAFWCNPISGHATLYWYQQILGQGPKLLIQFQNNGVVDDSQLPKDRFSAERLKGVDSTLKIQPAKLEDSAVYLCASTGGDSYNEQFFGPGTRLTVL.

V gene TRBV4-2 combines with J gene TRBJ2-3, with 11 positions matching TRBD2. V lost 0 bases, J lost 7 bases, and 9 bases stayed unmatched. The CDR3 is 17 residues long. Germline lookup yields CDR1 LGHNA and CDR2 YNFKEQ. CDR3 nucleotide sequence: TGTGCCAGCAGCCAAGACGGGGATAGCGGGGGGGCGAATACGCAGTATTTT. Translation: CASSQDGDSGGANTQYF.

This chain's CDR3 is CASSLQGLPGNTIYF. Here the CDR3 DNA reads TGTGCCAGCAGCTTACAGGGGTTGCCTGGAAACACCATATATTTT. The chain couples TRBV27 to TRBJ1-3; 7 nucleotides line up with TRBD1. The CDR3 contains 15 residues. V shed 6 bases and J 2 bases; nucleotides not matched to a gene: 7. Germline V gene sequence: CDR1 MNHEY, CDR2 SMNVEV (reference sequence).

This chain connects TRBV6-1 to TRBJ1-1, with D possibly matching TRBD1 (5 bases). The length of the CDR3 is 14 residues. Germline V gives CDR1 MNHNS, CDR2 SASEGT. Between the trimmed V and J ends, which lost 6 bases and 4 bases, there was a span of 15 bases. CDR3 protein: CASRVLGVSTEAFF. The CDR3 region has the DNA TGTGCCAGCAGAGTCCTGGGGGTGAGCACTGAAGCTTTCTTT.

The chain carries TRBV5-6 and TRBJ1-1; D is ambiguous. CDR1 is SGHDT and CDR2 is YYEEEE in the germline V gene. V dropped 0 bases and J dropped 5 bases, with 11 bases sitting between them. This CDR3 region has 14 residues. In DNA form, the CDR3 reads TGTGCCAGCAGCTTGGGTGGTAGACGAACTGAAGCTTTCTTT. This encodes CASSLGGRRTEAFF. The full variable domain, with the rest looked up from reference TRBV5-6 and TRBJ1-1, is DAGVTQSPTHLIKTRGQQVTLRCSPKSGHDTVSWYQQALGQGPQFIFQYYEEEERQRGNFPDRFSGHQFPNYSSELNVNALLLGDSALYLCASSLGGRRTEAFFGQGTRLTVV.

This chain connects TRBV6-1 to TRBJ2-7; maybe TRBD2 (5 bases). This CDR3 contains 12 residues. Germline V gives CDR1 MNHNS, CDR2 SASEGT. The V and J ends lost 4 bases and 4 bases respectively, with 8 bases between them. The CDR3 is CASSATGYEQYF. For the CDR3, the DNA is TGTGCCAGCAGTGCCACGGGATACGAGCAGTACTTC.

This chain connects TRBV7-8 to TRBJ2-7; D is uncertain. Trimming cost V 2 bases and J 6 bases, with 5 bases left between them. The CDR3 runs 11 residues. CDR1 is SGHVS, CDR2 FQNEAQ, per germline. The CDR3 DNA sequence: TGTGCCAGCAGCTTACCTACCGAGCAGTACTTC. Translation gives CASSLPTEQYF.

This chain connects TRBV6-5 to TRBJ1-6; D not certain. Germline V gives CDR1 MNHEY, CDR2 SVGAGI. The CDR3 is made up of 16 amino acids. V shed 0 bases and J shed 3 bases, with 9 bases lying between them. CDR3 amino acids: CASSYSGPIYNSPLHF. CDR3 DNA: TGTGCCAGCAGTTACTCGGGTCCCATCTATAATTCACCCCTCCACTTT.

This chain uses TRBV7-2 with TRBJ2-7; D gene unclear. The CDR3 totals 14 residues. V was cut by 1 base and J by 2 bases, with 9 bases left in between. Germline V lookup: CDR1 SGHTA, CDR2 FQGNSA. CDR3 residues: CASSLGTGPYEQYF. CDR3 coding DNA: TGTGCCAGCAGCTTAGGGACCGGGCCCTACGAGCAGTACTTC.

The V gene is TRBV6-1, the J gene TRBJ2-3, with D unclear. Germline CDR1 and CDR2: MNHNS and SASEGT. The CDR3 is 13 residues long. The V end lost 9 bases, the J end lost 0 bases, and 10 bases lay between the germline ends. In DNA form, the CDR3 reads TGTGCCAGTGAGGCGGATAGCACAGATACGCAGTATTTT. It codes for CASEADSTDTQYF.

The CDR3: CASSLWSGETDTQYF. Here the CDR3 DNA reads TGTGCCAGCAGTTTATGGAGCGGGGAGACAGATACGCAGTATTTT. J is TRBJ2-3 and V is TRBV28, with TRBD2 identical over 7 bases. The V and J ends lost 0 bases and 3 bases, in that order; junction bases with no gene match: 3. Germline V gene lookup returns CDR1 MDHEN and CDR2 SYDVKM. The CDR3 extends over 15 amino acids. Filled out from reference TRBV28 and TRBJ2-3, the complete variable domain reads DVKVTQSSRYLVKRTGEKVFLECVQDMDHENMFWYRQDPGLGLRLIYFSYDVKMKEKGDIPEGYSVSREKKERFSLILESASTNQTSMYLCASSLWSGETDTQYFGPGTRLTVL.

V and J are TRBV5-6 and TRBJ1-2, with 8 nucleotides matching TRBD1. Trimming took 2 bases from V and 4 from J; bases not matched to a gene: 7. Per germline, CDR1 SGHDT and CDR2 YYEEEE. The CDR3 loop spans 15 amino acids. The CDR3 DNA sequence: TGTGCCAGCAGCTTCGGGACAGGAGCGCTCTATGGCTACACCTTC. Amino acid sequence: CASSFGTGALYGYTF.